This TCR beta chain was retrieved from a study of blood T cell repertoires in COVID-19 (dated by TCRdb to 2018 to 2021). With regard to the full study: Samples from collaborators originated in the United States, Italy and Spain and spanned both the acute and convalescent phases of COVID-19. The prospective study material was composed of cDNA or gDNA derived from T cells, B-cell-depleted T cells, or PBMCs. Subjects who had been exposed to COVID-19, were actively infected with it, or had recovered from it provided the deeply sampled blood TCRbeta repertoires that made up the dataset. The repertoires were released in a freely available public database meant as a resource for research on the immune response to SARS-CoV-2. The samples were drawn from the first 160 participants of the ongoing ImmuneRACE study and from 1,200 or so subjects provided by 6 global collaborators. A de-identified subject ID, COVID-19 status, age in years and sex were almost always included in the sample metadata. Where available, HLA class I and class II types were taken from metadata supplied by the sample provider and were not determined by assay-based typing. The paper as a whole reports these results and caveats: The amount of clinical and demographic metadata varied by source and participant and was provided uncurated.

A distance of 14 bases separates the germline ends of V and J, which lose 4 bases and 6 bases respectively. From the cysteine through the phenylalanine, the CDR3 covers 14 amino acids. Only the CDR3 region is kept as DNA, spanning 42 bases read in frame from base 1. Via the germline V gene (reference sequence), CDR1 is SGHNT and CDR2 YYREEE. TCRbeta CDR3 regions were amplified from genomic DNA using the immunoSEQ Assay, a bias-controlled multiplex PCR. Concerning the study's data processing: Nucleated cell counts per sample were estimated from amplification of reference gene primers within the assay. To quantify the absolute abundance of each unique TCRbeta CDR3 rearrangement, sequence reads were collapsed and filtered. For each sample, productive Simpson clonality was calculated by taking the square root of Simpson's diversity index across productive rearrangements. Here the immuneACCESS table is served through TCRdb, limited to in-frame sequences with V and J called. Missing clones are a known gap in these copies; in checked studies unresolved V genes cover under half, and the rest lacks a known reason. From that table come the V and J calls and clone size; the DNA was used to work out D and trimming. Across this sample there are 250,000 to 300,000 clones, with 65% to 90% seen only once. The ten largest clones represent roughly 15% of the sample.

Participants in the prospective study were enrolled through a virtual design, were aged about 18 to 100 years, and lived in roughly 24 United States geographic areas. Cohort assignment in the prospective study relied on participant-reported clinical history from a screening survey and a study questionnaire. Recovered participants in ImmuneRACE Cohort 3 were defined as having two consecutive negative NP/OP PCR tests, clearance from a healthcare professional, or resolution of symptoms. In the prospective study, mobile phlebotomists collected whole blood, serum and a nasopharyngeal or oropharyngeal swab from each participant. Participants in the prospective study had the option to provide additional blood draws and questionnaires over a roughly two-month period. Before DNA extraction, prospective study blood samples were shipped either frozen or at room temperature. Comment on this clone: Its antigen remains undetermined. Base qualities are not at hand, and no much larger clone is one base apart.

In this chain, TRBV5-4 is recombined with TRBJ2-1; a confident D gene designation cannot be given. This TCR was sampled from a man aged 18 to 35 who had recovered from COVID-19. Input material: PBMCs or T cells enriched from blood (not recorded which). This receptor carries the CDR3 CASSLGPLINEQFF. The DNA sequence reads TGTGCCAGCAGCCTTGGGCCTTTGATCAATGAGCAGTTCTTC.